This T cell receptor beta chain emerged from a study of T cell changes during pregnancy in multiple sclerosis. This table comes from immunoSEQ multiplex PCR, and its TCRdb copy is limited to in-frame clones, with some not included. The top ten hold 0.9% to 1.2% of the sample, which has 70,000 to 80,000 clones, just under 95% seen once. The sequence was collected from a female donor with multiple sclerosis, enrolled in a pregnancy study. Sequencing was performed on peripheral blood, taken in the first trimester of pregnancy.

In nucleotides, the CDR3 is TGTGCCAGCAGCTCCCCCCCTAGCACAGATACGCAGTATTTT. Translation: CASSSPPSTDTQYF. This chain links TRBV5-4 with TRBJ2-3; D unresolved. The CDR3 is made up of 14 amino acids. The V end was cut by 3 bases, the J end by 0 bases, with 8 bases between. CDR1 and CDR2 (germline): SGHNT, YYREEE (reference sequence).